This T cell receptor (beta chain) was captured in a study of T cells in Graves' hyperthyroidism and ophthalmopathy. Study-wide results and caveats: Prediction of ophthalmopathy progression came a median around 6.1 months pre-onset.

Worth noting for this clonotype: As yet, its antigen is unknown. A much bigger clone sits one base away, suggesting this may be a read error.

The CDR3 loop spans 14 amino acids. The germline V gene encodes CDR1 SGHRS and CDR2 YFSETQ. It was RNA transcripts that yielded the amplified TCR beta CDR3 regions. The HTBI primer set served for first-round RT-PCR of the TCR CDR3. TCRdb used MiXCR to reprocess the multiplex PCR reads, holding one entry per CDR3 protein. In the table there are over 700,000 distinct CDR3 sequences, roughly a third of which are singletons. Patients having uncontrolled infection, another autoimmune disease, pregnancy or lactation were not included. Clinicians diagnosed patients from clinical symptoms, serum thyroxine and TRAb, thyroid ultrasound and orbital computed tomography. PBMCs were sourced from roughly 9.1 ml fresh peripheral blood.

The source is a woman between 40 and 50 years old with Graves' hyperthyroidism. The sample taken for sequencing was blood. The V and J genes are TRBV5-1 and TRBJ1-1; D call uncertain. The CDR3 nucleotides are TGCGCCAGCAGCTTGTTGGATGCCGACACTGAAGCTTCCTTT. It codes for CASSLLDADTEASF.